The 8 T cell receptor beta chains below all came from one sample that was sequenced in a study of blood T cells in healthy people across ages (dated by TCRdb to the mid-2010s). Libraries were prepared through 5' RACE. Instrument on record: Illumina HiSeq 2500. A second PCR of roughly 6 to 12 cycles was performed with a sample-barcoded 5' primer and a J-beta primer mix. TCRdb reanalyzed the raw reads on its own, using fastp at Q25 for trimming and MiXCR for clone calling, and kept in-frame beta chains. Rows with one shared CDR3 protein collapse into an entry with the most common genes and DNA. Within this sample are some 1.4 million distinct CDR3 sequences, with 40% to 50% of them counted one time only. 7% to 9% of the sample belongs to the ten largest clones. Specimen: blood. The receptors shown here come from a woman aged 18-35 years in good health.

The V gene is TRBV6-5, the J gene TRBJ2-7, with 11 bases lining up with TRBD2. This CDR3 region has 16 residues. The V gene's germline CDR1 is MNHEY and CDR2 SVGAGI. V dropped 0 bases and J dropped 2; count of bases not matched to a gene: 3. CDR3 sequence: CASSYSASGGPYEQYF. The CDR3 DNA reads TGTGCCAGCAGTTACTCGGCTAGCGGGGGGCCCTACGAGCAGTACTTC.

The J gene is TRBJ2-4, the V gene TRBV5-1, with TRBD2 identical over 7 bases. Germline V gene lookup returns CDR1 SGHRS and CDR2 YFSETQ. The CDR3 runs to 14 residues. With V trimmed by 5 bases and J by 5 bases, 7 bases remained unmatched. The CDR3 nucleotides are TGCGCCAGCAGAGGGGAGGGGTCACAAAACATTCAGTACTTC. This encodes CASRGEGSQNIQYF.

The CDR3 region is CASSDSAGAPGAFF. As DNA, the CDR3 is TGTGCCAGCAGTGACTCGGCCGGGGCCCCGGGAGCTTTCTTT. The gene calls are TRBV7-2 and TRBJ1-1; a weak D match, TRBD1 (5 bases). Per the germline V gene, CDR1 is SGHTA and CDR2 is FQGNSA. The CDR3 length is 14 residues. With 6 bases removed from V and 10 bases from J, the gap between germline ends came to 21 bases.

This clonotype occurred a few times. The chain uses TRBV7-2 and TRBJ2-5, with 7 bases that match TRBD2. The CDR3 extends over 15 amino acids. Germline-derived CDR1 and CDR2 are SGHTA and FQGNSA. The V and J ends lost 7 bases and 2 bases, in that order; junction bases with no gene match: 10. CDR3 in amino acids: CASTLVASGQETQYF. DNA of the CDR3: TGTGCCAGCACCTTGGTGGCTAGCGGACAAGAGACCCAGTACTTC.

The J gene is TRBJ1-2, the V gene TRBV20-1, with 9 nucleotides matching TRBD1. Germline V gene lookup returns CDR1 DFQATT and CDR2 SNEGSKA (reference sequence). After removal of 0 bases from V and 7 bases from J, the junction contained 3 bases not matched to a gene. This CDR3 spans 13 amino acids. CDR3 sequence: CSARDPDRGGYTF. CDR3 coding DNA: TGCAGTGCTAGAGATCCGGACAGGGGTGGCTACACCTTC.

The J gene is TRBJ2-1, the V gene TRBV4-1, with 7 bases aligning to TRBD2. The CDR3 spans 16 residues. V gave up 1 base and J gave up 2 bases; unmatched junction bases: 5. Germline lookup yields CDR1 MGHRA and CDR2 YSYEKL. CDR3 DNA sequence: TGCGCCAGCAGCCAAGGGAGGGGAGGGCCCTACAATGAGCAGTTCTTC. Its translation is CASSQGRGGPYNEQFF.

This clonotype was seen a few times. The chain couples TRBV9 to TRBJ2-1; D may be TRBD2 (6 bases). The CDR3 consists of 17 residues. The V end was cut by 0 bases, the J end by 4 bases, with 17 bases between. Germline lookup yields CDR1 SGDLS and CDR2 YYNGEE. CDR3 protein: CASSVVGGALSYNEQFF. The CDR3 DNA sequence: TGTGCCAGCAGCGTAGTTGGCGGGGCCCTCTCTTACAATGAGCAGTTCTTC.

This clonotype was seen only a few times. This rearrangement joins TRBV11-2 to TRBJ2-3; TRBD2 agrees at 12 bases. This CDR3 is built from 17 residues. V was clipped by 5 bases and J by 4 bases; unmatched bases: 10. Per the germline V gene, CDR1 is SGHAT and CDR2 is FQNNGV. The CDR3 sequence: CASSPRTSGVEPDTQYF. CDR3 nucleotides: TGTGCCAGCAGCCCCCGGACTAGCGGGGTAGAGCCAGATACGCAGTATTTT.